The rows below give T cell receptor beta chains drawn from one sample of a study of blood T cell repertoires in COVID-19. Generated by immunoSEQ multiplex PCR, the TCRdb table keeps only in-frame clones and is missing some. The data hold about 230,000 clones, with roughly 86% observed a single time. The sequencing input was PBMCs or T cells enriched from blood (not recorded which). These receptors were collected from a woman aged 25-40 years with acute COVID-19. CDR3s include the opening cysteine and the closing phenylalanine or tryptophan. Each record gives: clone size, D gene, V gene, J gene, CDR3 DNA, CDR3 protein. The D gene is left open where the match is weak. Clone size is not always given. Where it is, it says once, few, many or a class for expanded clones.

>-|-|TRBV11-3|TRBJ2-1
TGTGCCAGCAGCTTACTCGGGGAGTACAATGAGCAGTTCTTC
CASSLLGEYNEQFF
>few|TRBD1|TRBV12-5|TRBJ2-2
TGTGCTAGTGGTCCAGACAGGGGCGCCGGGGAGCTGTTTTTT
CASGPDRGAGELFF
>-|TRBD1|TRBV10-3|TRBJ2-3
TGTGCTATTCAGGGGGAGGATACGCAGTATTTT
CAIQGEDTQYF
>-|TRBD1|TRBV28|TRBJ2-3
TGTGCCAGCAGTCCTACAGGGGGTGAATACACAGATACGCAGTATTTT
CASSPTGGEYTDTQYF
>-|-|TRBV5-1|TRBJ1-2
TGCGCCAGCAGCTTGTACAGGGCGAGTGGCTACACCTTC
CASSLYRASGYTF
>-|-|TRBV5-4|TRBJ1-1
TGTGCCAGCAGCTCCGAATTAGGGGCGCTTGCCACTGAAGCTTTCTTT
CASSSELGALATEAFF
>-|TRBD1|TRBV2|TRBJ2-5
TGTGCCAGCAGTCAAGACAGGGGCAGAGAGACCCAGTACTTC
CASSQDRGRETQYF
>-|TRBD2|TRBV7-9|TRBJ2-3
TGTGCCAGCAGACACAGACTAGCGGGGTCGGCAGATACGCAGTATTTT
CASRHRLAGSADTQYF
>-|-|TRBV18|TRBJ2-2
TGTGCCAGCTCACCCGGGGTGAAGGGCACCGGGGAGCTGTTTTTT
CASSPGVKGTGELFF
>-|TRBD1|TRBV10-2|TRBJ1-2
TGCGCCAGCAGTGCGATGGGGACAGGAAACTATGGCTACACCTTC
CASSAMGTGNYGYTF
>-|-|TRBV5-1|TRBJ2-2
TGCGCCAGCAGCTTAGCCAGGGGCGATAACACCGGGGAGCTGTTTTTT
CASSLARGDNTGELFF
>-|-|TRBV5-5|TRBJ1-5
TGTGCCAGCAGCTTTGGGGCGGCTGGCCAGCCCCAGCATTTT
CASSFGAAGQPQHF
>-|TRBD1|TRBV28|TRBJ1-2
TGTGCCAGCAGTTTAGATGGGACAGGGAATGGCTACACCTTC
CASSLDGTGNGYTF
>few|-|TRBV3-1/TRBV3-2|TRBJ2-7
TGTGCCAGCAGCCAAGATGTCGGGACATCCTCCTACGAGCAGTACTTC
CASSQDVGTSSYEQYF